What follows are 11 T cell receptor beta chains derived from one specimen sequenced in a study of T cell responses to AZD1222 COVID-19 vaccine. Sequencing was performed with immunoSEQ multiplex PCR; in TCRdb, only in-frame clones are kept and a portion is missing. The sample has about 120,000 clones; roughly 91% are singletons. The specimen was peripheral blood, collected 28 days after the second AZD1222 dose. All receptors derive from an adult who received the AZD1222 COVID-19 vaccine.

The chain carries TRBV27 and TRBJ1-1, with TRBD1 as a possible D gene (6 bases). The CDR3 contains 17 residues. The V and J ends lost 3 bases and 2 bases respectively, with 19 bases between them. The germline gives CDR1 MNHEY, CDR2 SMNVEV (reference sequence). As DNA, the CDR3 is TGTGCCAGCAGTTTGAAGGGGGGCGAGAAACATAACACTGAAGCTTTCTTT. Protein: CASSLKGGEKHNTEAFF.

This rearrangement joins TRBV7-8 to TRBJ1-5; D is perhaps TRBD1 (5 bases). CDR3 length: 15 amino acids. CDR1 is SGHVS and CDR2 is FQNEAQ in the germline V gene. Trimming cost V 6 bases and J 2 bases, with 14 bases left between them. The CDR3 DNA reads as TGTGCCAGCAGATCCGGGGGGGGTGGCAATCAGCCCCAGCATTTT. This gives the protein CASRSGGGGNQPQHF.

The chain carries TRBV7-9 and TRBJ2-5, with no clear D. Trimming removed 4 bases at V and 2 bases at J, with 8 bases between. There are 13 residues in the CDR3. CDR1 SEHNR and CDR2 FQNEAQ come from the germline V gene (reference sequence). The CDR3, as DNA: TGTGCCAGCAGCTCCTGGCTGCAAGAGACCCAGTACTTC. This sequence encodes CASSSWLQETQYF.

The rearrangement joins TRBV18 to TRBJ1-6, with a weak D call TRBD1 (6 bases). Trimming cost V 1 base and J 8 bases, with 9 bases left between them. Germline V gene sequence: CDR1 KGHSH, CDR2 LQKENI. The CDR3 extends over 14 amino acids. As DNA, the CDR3 is TGTGCCAGCTCACCACTACAGGGCGATTCACCCCTCCACTTT. The encoded protein is CASSPLQGDSPLHF.

This chain's CDR3 is CASSTGGGQNEQFF. The CDR3 bases are TGTGCCAGCAGCACCGGGGGGGGGCAGAATGAGCAGTTCTTC. This chain joins TRBV9 and TRBJ2-1; TRBD2 aligns across 8 bases. V lost 4 bases and J lost 7; bases outside the gene matches: 7. The CDR3 contains 14 residues. The germline V gene encodes CDR1 SGDLS and CDR2 YYNGEE.

V usage is TRBV5-1 and J usage is TRBJ2-7, with D hard to call. Germline V gene sequence: CDR1 SGHRS, CDR2 YFSETQ. The CDR3 totals 13 residues. V lost 6 bases, J lost 5 bases, and 15 bases lay in between. As DNA, the CDR3 is TGCGCCAGCACCCCCTCGAGGCGCGACGAGCAGTACTTC. This sequence encodes CASTPSRRDEQYF.

The V call is TRBV28, the J call TRBJ1-1, with D uncertain. The germline V gene has CDR1 MDHEN and CDR2 SYDVKM. CDR3 length equals 11 residues. The V and J ends lost 3 bases and 11 bases respectively, with 10 bases between them. CDR3 amino acids: CASSFAVWAFF. CDR3 DNA sequence: TGTGCCAGCAGTTTCGCGGTGTGGGCTTTCTTT. Full variable domain (remainder filled in from reference TRBV28 and TRBJ1-1): DVKVTQSSRYLVKRTGEKVFLECVQDMDHENMFWYRQDPGLGLRLIYFSYDVKMKEKGDIPEGYSVSREKKERFSLILESASTNQTSMYLCASSFAVWAFFGQGTRLTVV.

The CDR3 DNA follows: TGTGCCAGCCGGACAGGGGAAAGCCACGAGCAGTACTTC. Translation gives CASRTGESHEQYF. The chain has TRBV6-5 and TRBJ2-7, with TRBD1 matching over 9 bases. The CDR3 totals 13 residues. The germline V gene encodes CDR1 MNHEY and CDR2 SVGAGI. The ends lost 8 bases at V and 5 bases at J; junction bases unmatched: 7.

The V call is TRBV5-5, the J call TRBJ2-5, with D unresolved. V lost 0 bases and J lost 1, with 4 bases in between. The germline V gene encodes CDR1 SGHKS and CDR2 YYEKEE (reference sequence). This CDR3 has 13 residues. The CDR3: CASSLGPQETQYF. The CDR3 nucleotides read TGTGCCAGCAGCTTGGGCCCCCAAGAGACCCAGTACTTC.

The rearrangement uses TRBV12-5 and TRBJ1-1; 8 bases agree with TRBD1. This CDR3 spans 18 amino acids. Trimming took 7 bases from V and 3 from J; bases not matched to a gene: 19. The germline V gene encodes CDR1 LGHNT and CDR2 FRNRAP. The CDR3 is CASARGAGGASWHTEAFF. The CDR3 coding sequence is TGTGCTAGTGCCCGGGGGGCAGGGGGCGCTTCCTGGCACACTGAAGCTTTCTTT.

This chain links TRBV30 with TRBJ1-1; weak D call: TRBD1 (5 bases). The germline V gene has CDR1 GTSNPN and CDR2 SVGIG (reference sequence). V lost 2 bases and J lost 3, with 16 bases in between. The CDR3 length is 15 residues. This CDR3 reads CAWSSGGSWDTEAFF. The CDR3 region has the DNA TGTGCCTGGAGTTCGGGGGGGAGCTGGGACACTGAAGCTTTCTTT.